These 16 T cell receptor beta chains share one sample of origin, sequenced in a study of CD8 T cells in ankylosing spondylitis. Points from the study as a whole: Within ankylosing spondylitis blood, a TCR beta motif made up of roughly eight highly homologous variants appeared to be characteristic.

Via MiXCR, TCRdb re-called the 5' RACE reads, giving one row per CDR3 protein. The sample yields about 500,000 distinct CDR3 sequences, approximately 5% seen once. Antigen specificity for these receptors is unknown. Source material: blood, either unsorted or a sorted T cell fraction (not recorded which). The receptors shown here come from a male donor with ankylosing spondylitis.

This clonotype was counted ten times or more. The J gene is TRBJ2-6, the V gene TRBV5-5, with D possibly called TRBD1 or TRBD2 (5 bases each). The CDR3 runs to 17 residues. Looked up from germline, CDR1 is SGHKS and CDR2 is YYEKEE (reference sequence). V was pared by 0 bases and J by 1 base, with 11 bases between. The CDR3 loop reads CASSLEGDGSGANVLTF. Here the CDR3 DNA reads TGTGCCAGCAGCTTGGAAGGGGACGGGTCTGGGGCCAACGTCCTGACTTTC.

This clonotype was picked up a small number of times. J is TRBJ2-5 and V is TRBV20-1; maybe TRBD2 (7 bases). The CDR3 consists of 14 residues. Trimming took 5 bases from V and 5 from J, leaving 18 bases between them. CDR1 and CDR2 (germline): DFQATT, SNEGSKA (reference sequence). The DNA of the CDR3 is TGCAGTGCTTACGAGGGGGGGACAAGGGAGACCCAGTACTTC. Its protein is CSAYEGGTRETQYF.

The sample holds many counts of this clonotype. This rearrangement joins TRBV12-3 or TRBV12-4 to TRBJ2-7, with unresolved D. CDR3 length equals 13 residues. With 0 bases removed from V and 4 bases from J, the gap between germline ends came to 7 bases. The CDR3 DNA follows: TGTGCCAGCAGTTTAGCGCCGGTATACGAGCAGTACTTC. Protein sequence: CASSLAPVYEQYF.

In this sample, this clonotype turned up many times. This sequence joins TRBV5-1 and TRBJ1-1; D call uncertain. V shed 6 bases and J shed 3 bases, with 12 bases lying between them. Germline V gives CDR1 SGHRS, CDR2 YFSETQ. CDR3 size: 13 residues. In DNA, the CDR3 is TGCGCCAGCAATTTGAAGGTGGACACTGAAGCTTTCTTT. Its protein product is CASNLKVDTEAFF.

This clonotype was seen many times. The V call is TRBV5-1, the J call TRBJ2-7, with 8 bases lining up with TRBD2. The CDR3 spans 16 residues. CDR1 is SGHRS, CDR2 YFSETQ, per germline. The J segment lost 0 bases and the V segment lost 5 bases, leaving 10 bases of the junction unmatched. CDR3 amino acids: CASSYYTSGSSYEQYF. Here the CDR3 DNA reads TGCGCCAGCAGTTATTATACTAGCGGATCCTCCTACGAGCAGTACTTC.

This clonotype was found many times. The chain links TRBV10-3 to TRBJ2-1; 7 bases agree with TRBD2. V shed 5 bases, J shed 2 bases, and the junction held 3 bases outside the gene matches. The CDR3 sequence is 14 residues long. The germline V gene has CDR1 ENHRY and CDR2 SYGVKD. CDR3 residues: CAISPAGPYNEQFF. The CDR3 region has the DNA TGTGCCATCAGTCCAGCGGGGCCCTACAATGAGCAGTTCTTC.

This clonotype has ten or more counts. This rearrangement joins TRBV30 to TRBJ2-7; possibly TRBD1 for D (5 bases). CDR1 is GTSNPN, CDR2 SVGIG, per germline (reference sequence). The ends were cut back, 2 bases at V and 0 bases at J, with 14 bases in the middle. This CDR3 has 15 amino acids. The CDR3 is CAWSLRGYNSYEQYF. The CDR3 DNA is TGTGCCTGGAGTCTAAGGGGATACAACTCCTACGAGCAGTACTTC.

In this sample, this clonotype turned up many times. The rearrangement joins TRBV29-1 to TRBJ2-7; the D gene is possibly TRBD1 (6 bases). V was pared by 3 bases and J by 4 bases, with 13 bases between. The length of the CDR3 is 13 residues. The germline V gene has CDR1 SQVTM and CDR2 ANQGSEA. As DNA, the CDR3 is TGCAGCGTTGAGGACGGACAGTTGTACGAGCAGTACTTC. The encoded protein is CSVEDGQLYEQYF.

The table lists this clonotype with many counts. This chain uses TRBV6-1 with TRBJ2-1; 7 bases fit TRBD1. V shed 6 bases, J shed 2 bases, and the junction held 4 bases outside the gene matches. CDR3 length: 14 amino acids. Germline-derived CDR1 and CDR2 are MNHNS and SASEGT. DNA of the CDR3: TGTGCCAGCAGGCCGGGACAGCCCTACAATGAGCAGTTCTTC. It encodes CASRPGQPYNEQFF.

At least ten counts were recorded for this clonotype. This chain joins TRBV10-3 and TRBJ2-1; D is tentatively TRBD1 or TRBD2 (5 bases each). The V gene lost 10 bases and the J gene lost 8 bases, with 15 bases spanning the gap. The CDR3 contains 12 residues. CDR1 is ENHRY and CDR2 is SYGVKD in the germline V gene. Written as DNA, the CDR3 is TGTGCCACCTACCGGGGCACCGATGAGCAGTTCTTC. The encoded protein is CATYRGTDEQFF.

A few counts support this clonotype. This chain joins TRBV5-6 and TRBJ2-1, with no clear D. The V gene's germline CDR1 is SGHDT and CDR2 YYEEEE. The CDR3 sequence is 12 residues long. The ends were cut back, 0 bases at V and 7 bases at J, with 5 bases in the middle. This CDR3 is CASSLGENEQFF. The CDR3 region has the DNA TGTGCCAGCAGCTTGGGAGAGAATGAGCAGTTCTTC. The whole variable domain, filled in from reference TRBV5-6 and TRBJ2-1, reads DAGVTQSPTHLIKTRGQQVTLRCSPKSGHDTVSWYQQALGQGPQFIFQYYEEEERQRGNFPDRFSGHQFPNYSSELNVNALLLGDSALYLCASSLGENEQFFGPGTRLTVL.

This clonotype was detected many times. This chain connects TRBV28 to TRBJ2-5, with a tentative D call TRBD2 (5 bases). V lost 3 bases to trimming and J lost 9 bases, with 11 bases between them. The germline V gene has CDR1 MDHEN and CDR2 SYDVKM. This CDR3 comprises 12 residues. DNA for the CDR3: TGTGCCAGCAGTTTCCTCTTCGGGGCCCAGTACTTC. Protein sequence: CASSFLFGAQYF.

V is TRBV7-2 and J is TRBJ2-7; tentative D call: TRBD2 (6 bases). V lost 4 bases and J 3 bases, leaving 10 bases between the germline ends. This CDR3 spans 13 amino acids. Germline V CDR1 and CDR2: SGHTA, FQGNSA. In nucleotides, the CDR3 is TGTGCCAGCAGCTCGGGACTTCGCTACGAGCAGTACTTC. Protein sequence: CASSSGLRYEQYF.

This clonotype was recorded at least ten times. This chain connects TRBV18 to TRBJ2-1; the match to TRBD1 covers 7 bases. The CDR3 runs to 15 residues. Unmatched junction bases numbered 5, after V lost 0 bases and J lost 6 bases. Germline-derived CDR1 and CDR2 are KGHSH and LQKENI. In DNA form, the CDR3 reads TGTGCCAGCTCACCACCCCAACGACAGGGCAATGAGCAGTTCTTC. Its translation is CASSPPQRQGNEQFF.

This clonotype came up a few times. As DNA, the CDR3 is TGTGCCAGCAGCTCAGTAGCCGATCTACAGGGGGCTCACACTGAAGCTTTCTTT. This encodes CASSSVADLQGAHTEAFF. The chain uses TRBV7-8 and TRBJ1-1, with 9 bases identical to TRBD1. V dropped 4 bases and J dropped 3; count of bases not matched to a gene: 15. The CDR3 is made up of 18 amino acids. Germline lookup yields CDR1 SGHVS and CDR2 FQNEAQ.

The chain uses TRBV6-2 or TRBV6-3 and TRBJ2-1; D is unclear. Per germline, CDR1 MNHEY and CDR2 SVGEGT. There are 14 residues in the CDR3. V dropped 6 bases and J dropped 4 bases, with 13 bases sitting between them. The CDR3 region is CASSPATVYNEQFF. The CDR3 DNA reads TGTGCCAGCAGCCCCGCTACAGTTTACAATGAGCAGTTCTTC.